What follows is one TCR beta chain and its context. What it binds is unknown. The authors ran a second PCR of about 7 to 11 cycles using a sample-barcoded 5' primer and a J-beta primer mix. Individual samples furnished no less than 2.5 million CDR3-containing paired-end reads apiece. MiXCR was run by TCRdb on the 5' RACE reads, yielding one entry per CDR3 protein. The table has about 1.4 million distinct CDR3 sequences, roughly 64% seen once. Extracted total RNA amounted to at least 5.5 micrograms for each sample. This entry belongs to a study of blood T cells in healthy people across ages. Whole-study context: There was about one barcoded beta molecule captured by template switching per two T cells. Regarding the study as a whole: A greater number of naive CD4+ cells and higher diversity distinguished long-lived donors from aged donors.

Germline values: CDR1 ENHRY, CDR2 SYGVKD. CDR3 size: 16 residues. The ends were cut back, 0 bases at V and 0 bases at J, with 9 bases in the middle. The chain employs TRBV10-3 and TRBJ2-4, with a possible D match to TRBD1 (5 bases). The source is a man aged 18 to 29 in good health. Material: blood. The CDR3 bases are TGTGCCATCAGTGAGTCGTCAGGGCTAGCCAAAAACATTCAGTACTTC. It yields the protein CAISESSGLAKNIQYF.